What follows describes a single TCR beta chain. It lacks a known antigen. One base away there is no much larger clone; base qualities are not given. The CDR3 runs 15 amino acids, cysteine and phenylalanine included. The only DNA kept is the CDR3, 45 bases in frame from the first base. Taken from the germline V gene, the CDR1 and CDR2 loops are SGHRS and YFSETQ. Library preparation used PCR. Sequencer: Illumina HiSeq 2500. To reduce PCR and sequencing biases, unique molecular identifiers were built into the TCR beta cDNA libraries. Every 1 to 10 million input T cells yielded approximately 500,000 cDNA molecules, meaning each molecule approximated one T cell. The patient libraries were prepared and sequenced using the same protocol as the earlier healthy control dataset. Within a given batch, samples were prepared together, multiplexed and sequenced on the same HiSeq lane. The original methods were these. MIGEC handled the raw barcoded reads, throwing out single-read molecular identifier groups before consensus assembly and CDR3 extraction. Clonotype tables were post-analysed with VDJtools, and diversity was normalized by down-sampling all datasets to the smallest sample size. Repertoire overlap clustering matched CDR3 amino acid but not nucleotide sequences to correct batch-related cross-sample contamination. Through fastp at Q25 and MiXCR, TCRdb rebuilt clones from the public reads, retaining in-frame beta chains. One record per CDR3 amino acid sequence lists the most common genes and DNA. The V and J calls were not made by the authors but by TCRdb's processing. The sample table lists roughly 800,000 distinct CDR3 sequences, about half of them with a count of one. The top ten constitute approximately 5% of the sample.

This sample was included in a study of post-analysis software for immune sequencing data (dated by TCRdb to about 2015). For the study in its entirety: Disease courses on record covered relapsing-remitting, secondary progressive and progressive-relapsing multiple sclerosis, though some patients had no subtype annotation. The multiple sclerosis patient repertoires were compared with under 13 previously published healthy control repertoires from donors aged about 6 to 26 years. A subset of samples was prepared in parallel using single-end sample barcoding, then pooled and co-amplified after Illumina adapter ligation.

Findings and caveats that apply to the study as a whole: Significantly higher frequencies in patients than in controls were found for roughly 5 TRBV segments, including TRBV5-6, TRBV5-1 and TRBV20-1. Direct clustering with F measure revealed strong co-clustering of samples prepared in the same batch, which led to a batch-effect correction. The control group was slightly older than the multiple sclerosis patient group. Compared with controls, multiple sclerosis patients had significantly lower normalized Chao1 diversity, a finding suggesting substantial peripheral T-cell clonal expansion.

TCR beta repertoires were profiled from peripheral blood of approximately 13 young patients with multiple sclerosis to demonstrate the VDJtools post-analysis software. The multiple sclerosis patients were children and adolescents ranging in age from roughly 6 to 15 years. Source material: blood. The chain was built from TRBV5-1 and TRBJ2-1; the D gene is possibly TRBD2, with 6 bases matching. The J call could be wrong; TRBJ2-7 is a better fit for the DNA end. The TCR was taken from a girl aged 5-17 years with multiple sclerosis. The CDR3 corresponds to CASSLLLAGNNEQYF. The DNA is as follows: TGCGCCAGCAGCTTGTTACTAGCAGGAAACAATGAGCAGTACTTC.